These T cell receptor beta chains were read from a single sample in a study of blood T cell repertoires in COVID-19. The protocol was immunoSEQ multiplex PCR, while the TCRdb copy is restricted to in-frame clones and leaves out a portion. The data show roughly 200,000 clones, around 94% seen once. The sequenced sample consisted of peripheral blood. All receptors derive from a man under 40 with COVID-19, enrolled during active disease. The CDR3 runs from the conserved cysteine through the conserved F or W. D genes are given only for firm matches. Clone size, where shown, is once, few, many, or a class for clones that have expanded.

clone size | CDR3 length | J gene | V gene | D gene | CDR3 DNA | CDR3 protein
. | 13 | TRBJ1-4 | TRBV7-9 | . | TGTGCCAGCAGCTCAGGGACTGTTGGAAAACTGTTTTTT | CASSSGTVGKLFF
. | 17 | TRBJ2-1 | TRBV10-3 | . | TGTGCCATCAGTGAGTCTCTTAGGGGGACCCTGTACAATGAGCAGTTCTTC | CAISESLRGTLYNEQFF
once | 15 | TRBJ1-5 | TRBV10-3 | . | TGTGCCATCAGTGAGTATAGGGATGGGGAGCAGCCCCAGCATTTT | CAISEYRDGEQPQHF
. | 16 | TRBJ1-1 | TRBV7-2 | . | TGTGCCAGCAGCCTGTTCGGACAGATCATGAACACTGAAGCTTTCTTT | CASSLFGQIMNTEAFF
. | 16 | TRBJ1-5 | TRBV5-1 | TRBD1 | TGCGCCAGCAGCGCTGGGACAGGGGGTAGCAATCAGCCCCAGCATTTT | CASSAGTGGSNQPQHF
. | 13 | TRBJ1-1 | TRBV7-2 | TRBD1 | TGTGCCAGCAGCATACAGGGGGCTACTGAAGCTTTCTTT | CASSIQGATEAFF
. | 15 | TRBJ1-1 | TRBV5-1 | . | TGCGCCAGCAGCTTGGCAACAGGCAGGGGACCTGAAGCTTTCTTT | CASSLATGRGPEAFF
once | 14 | TRBJ2-5 | TRBV6-1 | . | TGTGCCAGCAGTGAAGGACAGGTCCAAGAGACCCAGTACTTC | CASSEGQVQETQYF
. | 14 | TRBJ1-6 | TRBV5-5 | . | TGTGCCAGCAGCTTGGGGACAGCAAATTCACCCCTCCACTTT | CASSLGTANSPLHF
. | 14 | TRBJ1-1 | TRBV5-1 | TRBD1 | TGCGCCAGCAGCTGGGGACAGGGGAACACTGAAGCTTTCTTT | CASSWGQGNTEAFF
. | 16 | TRBJ2-7 | TRBV14 | TRBD2 | TGTGCCAGCAGCCAGGGACTAACGGGGGTTACCTACGAGCAGTACTTC | CASSQGLTGVTYEQYF
. | 13 | TRBJ1-2 | TRBV7-3 | TRBD1 | TGTGCCAGCAGCACGAAGACAGGGGAGGGCTACACCTTC | CASSTKTGEGYTF
. | 15 | TRBJ2-1 | TRBV2 | TRBD1 | TGTGCCAGCAGTAAGGACAGGAGCTCCTACAATGAGCAGTTCTTC | CASSKDRSSYNEQFF
. | 14 | TRBJ2-3 | TRBV12-5 | TRBD2 | TGTGCTAGCAGCGGGGGAATCGGCACAGATACGCAGTATTTT | CASSGGIGTDTQYF
. | 16 | TRBJ1-2 | TRBV21-1 | . | TGTGCCAGCCTTTGGTGGGGACAGGGAGGTTACTATGGCTACACCTTC | CASLWWGQGGYYGYTF
. | 13 | TRBJ1-1 | TRBV9 | . | TGTGCCAGCAGCGCCCAGGGGAACACTGAAGCTTTCTTT | CASSAQGNTEAFF
. | 18 | TRBJ2-5 | TRBV21-1 | . | TGTGCCAGCAGCCCAAAGTTGAGTGGTGACAGGGGGGTCGGGACCCAGTACTTC | CASSPKLSGDRGVGTQYF
. | 12 | TRBJ1-1 | TRBV19 | . | TGTGCCAGTAGAAGCGGATACACTGAAGCTTTCTTT | CASRSGYTEAFF
. | 14 | TRBJ2-1 | TRBV7-2 | TRBD2 | TGTGCCAGCAGCTCGCGGACTAGCTCAGGTGAGCAGTTCTTC | CASSSRTSSGEQFF
. | 11 | TRBJ1-3 | TRBV20-1 | . | TGCAGTGCTAGAGCCCTAAACACCATATATTTT | CSARALNTIYF
. | 16 | TRBJ2-2 | TRBV5-4 | . | TGTGCCAGCAGCTCACCCTCCGGGACATACACCGGGGAGCTGTTTTTT | CASSSPSGTYTGELFF
. | 16 | TRBJ1-3 | TRBV25-1 | TRBD1 | TGTGCCAGCAGTGAGGTCAGGGGGTACTCTGGAAACACCATATATTTT | CASSEVRGYSGNTIYF
. | 15 | TRBJ2-2 | TRBV19 | TRBD1 | TGTGCCAGTAGTGCCGGGACAGGGCACACCGGGGAGCTGTTTTTT | CASSAGTGHTGELFF
. | 15 | TRBJ1-4 | TRBV14 | TRBD1 | TGTGCCAGCAGCCAAATGGGACAGGCGACGGAAAAACTGTTTTTT | CASSQMGQATEKLFF
. | 14 | TRBJ1-6 | TRBV10-2 | . | TGCGCCAGCAGTGTGGACCAGGGATCTTCACCCCTCCACTTT | CASSVDQGSSPLHF
. | 15 | TRBJ2-7 | TRBV6-6 | TRBD1 | TGTGCCAGCAGTAACCGGGACAGGGGGCCCTACGAGCAGTACTTC | CASSNRDRGPYEQYF
. | 13 | TRBJ1-1 | TRBV12-3/TRBV12-4 | . | TGTGCCAGCAGAAAGGGGTTCGGCACTGAAGCTTTCTTT | CASRKGFGTEAFF
. | 15 | TRBJ2-3 | TRBV5-1 | TRBD2 | TGCGCCAGCAGCCCGGGACTAGCGGGGTGGGATACGCAGTATTTT | CASSPGLAGWDTQYF
. | 20 | TRBJ2-7 | TRBV23-1 | TRBD1 | TGCGCCACCTCAGTCCCATCCAACAGTCAGGAGTCGGACAGGGGCCACGAGCAGTACTTC | CATSVPSNSQESDRGHEQYF
. | 16 | TRBJ1-5 | TRBV5-1 | TRBD1 | TGCGCCAGCAGTCTTGGGACAGGGGGCTTATTTCAGCCCCAGCATTTT | CASSLGTGGLFQPQHF
once | 14 | TRBJ2-7 | TRBV5-5 | TRBD1 | TGTGCCAGCAGCTTGTACACAGGGGACTACGAGCAGTACTTC | CASSLYTGDYEQYF
. | 14 | TRBJ2-3 | TRBV13 | TRBD2 | TGTGCCAGCAGCTTAGAGGCGGGGGCAGATACGCAGTATTTT | CASSLEAGADTQYF
once | 13 | TRBJ2-1 | TRBV29-1 | TRBD2 | TGCAGCGCCGAAGCGGGATCCTACAATGAGCAGTTCTTC | CSAEAGSYNEQFF
. | 15 | TRBJ1-6 | TRBV3-1/TRBV3-2 | TRBD1 | TGTGCCAGCAGGCAAGGGACAGGGAACAATTCACCCCTCCACTTT | CASRQGTGNNSPLHF
. | 17 | TRBJ2-1 | TRBV7-3 | . | TGTGCCAGCAGCCTCGAATCGTCGGACACCTCCTACAATGAGCAGTTCTTC | CASSLESSDTSYNEQFF
. | 13 | TRBJ1-1 | TRBV7-2 | . | TGTGCCAGCAGCTTGCCACAGTTCACTGAAGCTTTCTTT | CASSLPQFTEAFF
. | 17 | TRBJ2-5 | TRBV7-9 | TRBD1 | TGTGCCAGCAGCCCGGGACAGGGAAGGTCTAATTATGAGACCCAGTACTTC | CASSPGQGRSNYETQYF
. | 12 | TRBJ1-4 | TRBV18 | TRBD1 | TGTGCCAGCTCACCACCTGGACAGGCTCTGTTTTTT | CASSPPGQALFF
. | 16 | TRBJ1-3 | TRBV19 | . | TGTGCCAGTAGTAGGTCCTGGACAGCCTCTGGAAACACCATATATTTT | CASSRSWTASGNTIYF
once | 12 | TRBJ1-1 | TRBV6-6 | TRBD1 | TGTGCCAGCAGTCCTACAGGGGACGGAGCTTTCTTT | CASSPTGDGAFF
. | 12 | TRBJ1-1 | TRBV4-1 | . | TGCGCCAGCAGCCAAGATCGGGTTGAAGCTTTCTTT | CASSQDRVEAFF
once | 14 | TRBJ2-7 | TRBV6-5 | TRBD1 | TGTGCCAGCAGTTACACTGTCAGGGGGCGCGAGCAGTACTTC | CASSYTVRGREQYF
. | 15 | TRBJ1-5 | TRBV7-2 | TRBD1 | TGTGCCAGCAGCTTATACAGGGGGAGGAATCAGCCCCAGCATTTT | CASSLYRGRNQPQHF
. | 15 | TRBJ2-1 | TRBV30 | TRBD2 | TGTGCCTGGAGTCCGGGACTAGCGGGGGGTAGTGAGCAGTTCTTC | CAWSPGLAGGSEQFF
. | 15 | TRBJ1-4 | TRBV5-6 | . | TGTGCCAGCAGCCGGGCGGGAAAAACTATGGAAAAACTGTTTTTT | CASSRAGKTMEKLFF
. | 14 | TRBJ2-5 | TRBV29-1 | TRBD2 | TGCAGCGTCCGGCCTCGACTAGCGCTGGAGACCCAGTACTTC | CSVRPRLALETQYF
. | 14 | TRBJ1-2 | TRBV6-5 | . | TGTGCCAGCAGTTACTCTAAGGGGGTACGGGGCTACACCTTC | CASSYSKGVRGYTF